This T cell receptor beta chain was sequenced for a study of OX40 agonist ivuxolimab in advanced cancers. Study as a whole: Partial responses were achieved by three patients, one with hepatocellular carcinoma and two with cutaneous melanoma. Broader study findings: The average count of expanded clones was higher among CD8+ T cells than among CD4+. Researchers did not establish what antigens the expanded peripheral T cells target. Partial responders at 0.1-3.0 mg/kg had among the lowest clonal expansion.

In regard to this clone: Antigen: not known.

TCRdb keeps only in-frame clones here, not all; method: immunoSEQ multiplex PCR. The table shows thousands of clones, with about 88% occurring only once. The CDR3 is 17 residues long. Germline CDR1 reads MGHDK; CDR2 reads SYGVNS. The ends were cut back, 3 bases at V and 0 bases at J, with 12 bases in the middle. This receptor was taken from an adult with an advanced solid tumor such as melanoma, head and neck, liver or kidney cancer. The material was CD4+ or CD8+ T cells sorted from blood, obtained in a trial of the OX40 agonist ivuxolimab. The chain couples TRBV25-1 to TRBJ1-6, with D possibly matching TRBD1 (5 bases). The DNA for the CDR3 is TGTGCCAGCAGTGACACGGACATTAGCTCCTATAATTCACCCCTCCACTTT. Its protein product is CASSDTDISSYNSPLHF.